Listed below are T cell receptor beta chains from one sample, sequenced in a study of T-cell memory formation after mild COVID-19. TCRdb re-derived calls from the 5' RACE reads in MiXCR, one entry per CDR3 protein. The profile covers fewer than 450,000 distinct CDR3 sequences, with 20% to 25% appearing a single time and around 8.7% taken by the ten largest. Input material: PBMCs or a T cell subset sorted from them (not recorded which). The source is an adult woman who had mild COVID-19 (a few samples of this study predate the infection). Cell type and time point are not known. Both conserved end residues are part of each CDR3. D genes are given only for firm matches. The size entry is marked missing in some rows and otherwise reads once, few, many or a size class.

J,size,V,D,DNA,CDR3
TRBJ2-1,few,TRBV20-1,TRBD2,TGCAGTGCTAGGGGACTAGCGGGGGCGGATGAGCAGTTCTTC,CSARGLAGADEQFF
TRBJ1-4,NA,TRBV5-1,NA,TGCGCCAGCAGCATGGACAGTTCCAGTGAAAAACTGTTTTTT,CASSMDSSSEKLFF
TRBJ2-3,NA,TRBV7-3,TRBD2,TGTGCCAGCAGCTTGCTTCGGGGGGGAGATACGCAGTATTTT,CASSLLRGGDTQYF
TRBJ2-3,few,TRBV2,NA,TGTGCCACCACTCGGTGGCGAGATACGCAGTATTTT,CATTRWRDTQYF
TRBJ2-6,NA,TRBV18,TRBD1,TGTGCCAGCTCACCAAAGACAGGGGTATTTTATGGGGCCAACGTCCTGACTTTC,CASSPKTGVFYGANVLTF
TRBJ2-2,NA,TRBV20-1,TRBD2,TGCAGTGCTAGAAGGGGGGGGACTAGCGGCACCGGGGAGCTGTTTTTT,CSARRGGTSGTGELFF
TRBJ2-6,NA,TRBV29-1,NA,TGCAGCGTTGAATTGGGGAACTCTGGGGCCAACGTCCTGACTTTC,CSVELGNSGANVLTF
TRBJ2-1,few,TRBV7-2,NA,TGTGCCAGCAGCCCGGATGGGGATGAGCAGTTCTTC,CASSPDGDEQFF
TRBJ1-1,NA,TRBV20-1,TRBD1,TGCAGTGCTAGAGTCAGGGGGACAGGGGCTACTGAAGCTTTCTTT,CSARVRGTGATEAFF
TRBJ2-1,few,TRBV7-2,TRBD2,TGTGCCAGCAGCTTAGTAGCCTTGTTAGCGGGGAGCTCCTACAATGAGCAGTTCTTC,CASSLVALLAGSSYNEQFF
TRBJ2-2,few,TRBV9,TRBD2,TGTGCCAGCAGCGTAGGTGGCGGGGGGGCCGGGGAGCTGTTTTTT,CASSVGGGGAGELFF
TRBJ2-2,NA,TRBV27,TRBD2,TGTGCCAGCAGTTTCACGCAGGGAGGGACCGGGGAGCTGATTTTT,CASSFTQGGTGELIF
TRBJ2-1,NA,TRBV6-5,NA,TGTGCCAGCAGGACTAAGCTCGGGAACAATGAGCAGTTCTTC,CASRTKLGNNEQFF
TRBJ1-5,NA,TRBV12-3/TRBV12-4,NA,TGTGCCAGCAGTTTACGGAATAGCAATCAGCCCCAGCATTTT,CASSLRNSNQPQHF
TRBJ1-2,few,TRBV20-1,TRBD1,TGCAGTCGAGACCTATACAGGGGGGGCTATGGCTACACCTTC,CSRDLYRGGYGYTF
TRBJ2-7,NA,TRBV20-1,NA,TGCAGTGCTAGAGGCCCAGCCTACGAGCAGTACTTC,CSARGPAYEQYF
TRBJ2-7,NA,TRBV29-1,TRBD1,TGCAGCTGCACCGGGACAGGGACCTACGAGCAGTACTTC,CSCTGTGTYEQYF
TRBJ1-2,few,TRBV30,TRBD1,TGTGCCTGGGCGACAGGGGGCTATGGCTACACCTTC,CAWATGGYGYTF
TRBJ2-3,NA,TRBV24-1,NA,TGTGCCACCAGTGAGTCAGGTAGCACAGATACGCAGTATTTT,CATSESGSTDTQYF
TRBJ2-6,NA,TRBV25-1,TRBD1,TGTGCCAGCAGACCGGGACAGGGGGCAGATGGGGCCAACGTCCTGACTTTC,CASRPGQGADGANVLTF
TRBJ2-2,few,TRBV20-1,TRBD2,TGCAGTGCTAGAGATCCGGTCGGGAGGGCAATCGGGGAGCTGTTTTTT,CSARDPVGRAIGELFF
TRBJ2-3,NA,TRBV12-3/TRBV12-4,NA,TGTGCCAGCAGTGGAGGTGAAGATACGCAGTATTTT,CASSGGEDTQYF
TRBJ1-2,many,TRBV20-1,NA,TGCAGTGCTAGATGGGGGGGCGGCTACACCTTC,CSARWGGGYTF
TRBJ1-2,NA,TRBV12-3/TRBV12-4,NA,TGTGCCAGCAGTCCGATGGGACTGATAGCTAACTATGGCTACACCTTC,CASSPMGLIANYGYTF
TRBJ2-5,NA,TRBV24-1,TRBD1,TGTGCCACCGGACAGGGTTCCTTAGAGACCCAGTACTTC,CATGQGSLETQYF
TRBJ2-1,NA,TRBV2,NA,TGTGCCAGCGCCCCTGGCGGCTGGGATGAGCAGTTCTTC,CASAPGGWDEQFF
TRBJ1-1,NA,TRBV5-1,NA,TGCGCCAGCAGCTTGTTGCTGGATTCGAACACTGAAGCTTTCTTT,CASSLLLDSNTEAFF
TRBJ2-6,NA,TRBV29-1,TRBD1,TGCAGCGTTACCGGGACAGGGCTCCCTGGGGCCAACGTCCTGACTTTC,CSVTGTGLPGANVLTF
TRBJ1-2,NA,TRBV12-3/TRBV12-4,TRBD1,TGTGCCAGCAGTGCCTGGACAGGGACAGTAAGCTACACCTTC,CASSAWTGTVSYTF
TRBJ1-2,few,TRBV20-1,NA,TGCAGTGCAGGGGCGACAGTCCGGGATGGCTACACCTTC,CSAGATVRDGYTF
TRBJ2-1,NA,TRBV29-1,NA,TGCAGCGTTGACAGAACCTACAATGAGCAGTTCTTC,CSVDRTYNEQFF
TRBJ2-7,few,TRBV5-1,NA,TGCGCCAGCAGCTTGAATCTCGGTAGCGGTAGCTCCTACGAGCAGTACTTC,CASSLNLGSGSSYEQYF
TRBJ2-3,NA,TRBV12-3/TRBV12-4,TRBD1,TGTGCCAGCAGCTTTCCTAGGACAGGGGGCGCAGATACGCAGTATTTT,CASSFPRTGGADTQYF
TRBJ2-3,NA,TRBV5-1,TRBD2,TGCGCCAGCAGCTTGGGACCGGGAGGGTCAGATACGCAGTATTTT,CASSLGPGGSDTQYF
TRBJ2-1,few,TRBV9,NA,TGTGCCAGCAGCGCCGCCGGGTGGGATGAGCAGTTCTTC,CASSAAGWDEQFF
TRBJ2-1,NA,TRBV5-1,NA,TGCGCCAGCAGCTTACAGGACTCTCCCCTCGGGGGTGAGCAGTTCTTC,CASSLQDSPLGGEQFF
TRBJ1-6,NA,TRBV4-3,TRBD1,TGCGCCAGCAGCCAAGAAGGGGCCAGGGGGAGTAGGTCACCCCTCCACTTT,CASSQEGARGSRSPLHF
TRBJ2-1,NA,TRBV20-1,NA,TGCAGTGCTAGTGGAACTTACTCCTACAATGAGCAGTTCTTC,CSASGTYSYNEQFF